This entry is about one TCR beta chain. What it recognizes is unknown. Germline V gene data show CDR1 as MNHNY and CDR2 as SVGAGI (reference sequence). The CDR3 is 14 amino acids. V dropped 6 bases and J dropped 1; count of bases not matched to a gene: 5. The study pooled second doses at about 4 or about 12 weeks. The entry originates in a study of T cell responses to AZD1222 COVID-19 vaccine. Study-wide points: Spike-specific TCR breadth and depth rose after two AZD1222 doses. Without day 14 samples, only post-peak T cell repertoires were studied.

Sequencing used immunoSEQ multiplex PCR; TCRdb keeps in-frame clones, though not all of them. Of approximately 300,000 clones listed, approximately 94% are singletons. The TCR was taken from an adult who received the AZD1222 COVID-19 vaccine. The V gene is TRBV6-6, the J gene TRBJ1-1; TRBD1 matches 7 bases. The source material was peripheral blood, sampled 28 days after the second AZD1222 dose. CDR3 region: CASRPTGKNTEAFF. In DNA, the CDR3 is TGTGCCAGCAGACCGACAGGGAAGAACACTGAAGCTTTCTTT.